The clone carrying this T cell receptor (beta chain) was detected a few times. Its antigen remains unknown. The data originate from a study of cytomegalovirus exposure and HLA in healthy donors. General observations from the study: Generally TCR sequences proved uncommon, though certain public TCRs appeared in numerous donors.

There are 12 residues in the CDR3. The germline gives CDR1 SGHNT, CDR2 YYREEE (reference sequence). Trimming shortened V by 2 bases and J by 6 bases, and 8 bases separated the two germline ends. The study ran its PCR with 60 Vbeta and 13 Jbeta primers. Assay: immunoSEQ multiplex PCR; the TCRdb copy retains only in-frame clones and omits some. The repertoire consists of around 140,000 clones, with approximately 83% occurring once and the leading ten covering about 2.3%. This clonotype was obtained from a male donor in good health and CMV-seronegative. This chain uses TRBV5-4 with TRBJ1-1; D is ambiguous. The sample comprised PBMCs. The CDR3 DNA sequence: TGTGCCAGCAGCTTACTAGATGCTGAAGCTTTCTTT. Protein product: CASSLLDAEAFF.